A single sample gave rise to the 19 T cell receptor beta chains below, sequenced in a study of CD8 T cells in ankylosing spondylitis. General study points: Seemingly characteristic of ankylosing spondylitis blood was a TCR beta motif consisting of 7 or 8 highly homologous variants.

TCRdb re-called the 5' RACE reads with MiXCR, one entry per CDR3 protein. The table lists 100,000 to 150,000 distinct CDR3 sequences, 15% to 20% of them singletons. These receptors have no known antigen. Sequencing was performed on blood, either unsorted or a sorted T cell fraction (not recorded which). The receptors were sampled from a male donor with ankylosing spondylitis.

The chain is built from TRBV27 and TRBJ1-2; 9 bases line up with TRBD1. CDR3 length: 12 amino acids. CDR1 is MNHEY, CDR2 SMNVEV, per germline (reference sequence). J gave up 4 bases and V 7 bases, and 1 base lay outside the gene matches. CDR3 sequence: CASMDRGYGYTF. CDR3 coding DNA: TGTGCCAGCATGGACAGGGGCTATGGCTACACCTTC.

This clonotype was found a few times. V is TRBV9 and J is TRBJ1-1, with 7 bases aligning to TRBD1. After removal of 4 bases from V and 0 bases from J, the junction contained 9 bases not matched to a gene. This CDR3 comprises 16 residues. CDR1 is SGDLS and CDR2 is YYNGEE in the germline V gene. The CDR3 region is CASSPTGDKLNTEAFF. CDR3 coding DNA: TGTGCCAGCAGCCCCACAGGGGACAAGCTGAACACTGAAGCTTTCTTT. Full variable domain (remainder filled in from reference TRBV9 and TRBJ1-1): DSGVTQTPKHLITATGQRVTLRCSPRSGDLSVYWYQQSLDQGLQFLIQYYNGEERAKGNILERFSAQQFPDLHSELNLSSLELGDSALYFCASSPTGDKLNTEAFFGQGTRLTVV.

This sequence joins TRBV4-1 and TRBJ1-2; D not certain. The CDR3 is 16 amino acids. Trimming cost V 1 base and J 2 bases, with 14 bases left between them. Looked up from germline, CDR1 is MGHRA and CDR2 is YSYEKL. The CDR3, as DNA: TGCGCCAGCAGCCAAGTTGGGCCAGCTGGGAACTATGGCTACACCTTC. As protein: CASSQVGPAGNYGYTF.

This clonotype was counted between two and nine times. The gene calls are TRBV4-2 and TRBJ2-7, with D possibly TRBD1 on 6 matching bases. Trimming shortened V by 4 bases and J by 2 bases, and 24 bases separated the two germline ends. The CDR3 has 18 residues. The V gene's germline CDR1 is LGHNA and CDR2 YNFKEQ. CDR3 coding DNA: TGTGCCAGCAGCCCCCCTGGGGAGTTCAATACAGGGACCTACGAGCAGTACTTC. Translation gives CASSPPGEFNTGTYEQYF.

The V and J genes are TRBV10-3 and TRBJ2-1; TRBD1 agrees at 8 bases. Germline lookup yields CDR1 ENHRY and CDR2 SYGVKD. This CDR3 has 12 residues. With V trimmed by 6 bases and J by 5 bases, 0 bases remained unmatched. Here the CDR3 reads CAIRGQDNEQFF. CDR3 sequence (DNA): TGTGCCATCAGGGGACAGGACAATGAGCAGTTCTTC.

The chain recombines TRBV11-2 with TRBJ2-7, with 12 bases that match TRBD1. The CDR3 has 14 residues. V shed 4 bases and J 4 bases; nucleotides not matched to a gene: 2. In germline, CDR1 is SGHAT, CDR2 FQNNGV. DNA of the CDR3: TGTGCCAGCAGCTGGGGACAGGGGGCGTACGAGCAGTACTTC. Its protein product is CASSWGQGAYEQYF.

This clonotype showed up just a few times. V and J are TRBV19 and TRBJ1-1; 7 bases align to TRBD1. CDR1 is LNHDA and CDR2 is SQIVND in the germline V gene (reference sequence). Trimming cost V 5 bases and J 5 bases; bases outside gene matches: 2. There are 12 residues in the CDR3. CDR3 nucleotide sequence: TGTGCCAGTAGTCACAGGGGAACTGAAGCTTTCTTT. Translated, it gives CASSHRGTEAFF.

This clonotype was detected many times. V and J are TRBV24-1 and TRBJ2-1, with D tentatively TRBD1 (6 bases). The germline V gene encodes CDR1 KGHDR and CDR2 SFDVKD. V gave up 2 bases and J gave up 7 bases, with 23 bases separating them. The CDR3 is 18 residues long. The CDR3 here is CATSDSPMGEQGRNEQFF. DNA for the CDR3: TGTGCCACCAGTGATTCGCCGATGGGAGAACAGGGTAGGAATGAGCAGTTCTTC.

CDR3 protein: CAISDPGQRDQPQHF. The CDR3 nucleotides are TGTGCCATCAGTGACCCGGGACAGAGAGATCAGCCCCAGCATTTT. The chain links TRBV10-3 to TRBJ1-5; 7 nucleotides align to TRBD1. CDR3 length: 15 amino acids. Trimming took 3 bases from V and 5 from J; bases not matched to a gene: 7. From germline, CDR1 is ENHRY and CDR2 SYGVKD.

This clonotype was counted a few times. V gene TRBV19 combines with J gene TRBJ2-7, with D tentatively TRBD1 or TRBD2 (5 bases each). This CDR3 spans 15 amino acids. V lost 6 bases and J lost 1, with 16 bases in between. The germline CDR1 and CDR2 sequences are LNHDA and SQIVND (reference sequence). CDR3 nucleotides: TGTGCCAGTAGCGCCGGGACGCTTTTATCCTACGAGCAGTACTTC. Amino acid sequence: CASSAGTLLSYEQYF.

The chain is built from TRBV10-1 and TRBJ2-5; D is undetermined. Trimming took off 2 bases at V and 2 bases at J, with 6 bases between the two ends. Germline lookup yields CDR1 WNHNN and CDR2 SYGVQD (reference sequence). CDR3 length: 13 amino acids. The CDR3 DNA reads as TGCGCCAGCAGTGAGCCCAGACAAGAGACCCAGTACTTC. Its translation: CASSEPRQETQYF.

CDR3 nucleotides: TGTGCCAGCAGCTTAAATTGGGAGGGCACAGATACGCAGTATTTT. It specifies CASSLNWEGTDTQYF. The V and J genes are TRBV7-9 and TRBJ2-3; tentative D call: TRBD2 (6 bases). CDR3 length: 15 residues. V was pared by 2 bases and J by 1 base, with 10 bases between. Germline V gene lookup returns CDR1 SEHNR and CDR2 FQNEAQ (reference sequence).

This chain uses TRBV25-1 with TRBJ2-3, with 13 positions matching TRBD2. Germline V CDR1 and CDR2: MGHDK, SYGVNS. The CDR3 covers 16 residues. The V segment lost 3 bases and the J segment 4 bases; nucleotides outside the gene matches: 4. The CDR3 is CASSERTSGSPDTQYF. In DNA, the CDR3 is TGTGCCAGCAGTGAGAGGACTAGCGGGAGTCCAGATACGCAGTATTTT.

This clonotype has ten or more counts. The rearrangement joins TRBV5-1 to TRBJ1-4; 7 nucleotides agree with TRBD1. V was clipped by 2 bases and J by 4 bases; unmatched bases: 5. CDR3 size: 15 residues. The germline gives CDR1 SGHRS, CDR2 YFSETQ. In DNA, the CDR3 is TGCGCCAGCAGCTTATCCGGGACAGATAATGAAAAACTGTTTTTT. It is translated as CASSLSGTDNEKLFF.

This clonotype was observed a few times. This chain uses TRBV12-3 or TRBV12-4 with TRBJ2-2; D is uncertain. Trimming stripped 6 bases from V and 6 bases from J, with 14 bases between. This CDR3 spans 14 amino acids. The CDR3 coding sequence is TGTGCCAGCAGCACGGCCGCGGTTGCCGGGGAGCTGTTTTTT. Translating it yields CASSTAAVAGELFF.

The rearrangement links TRBV2 to TRBJ2-7; maybe TRBD1 (5 bases). V was cut by 0 bases and J by 7 bases, with 13 bases left in between. CDR1 and CDR2 (germline): SNHLY, FYNNEI. The CDR3 consists of 14 residues. The CDR3 protein is CASSEALRVGEQYF. CDR3 DNA sequence: TGTGCCAGCAGTGAAGCGCTCAGGGTGGGAGAGCAGTACTTC. The variable domain in full, completed from reference TRBV2 and TRBJ2-7, reads EPEVTQTPSHQVTQMGQEVILRCVPISNHLYFYWYRQILGQKVEFLVSFYNNEISEKSEIFDDQFSVERPDGSNFTLKIRSTKLEDSAMYFCASSEALRVGEQYFGPGTRLTVT.

The genes are TRBV5-1 and TRBJ1-2; the D gene is possibly TRBD1 (5 bases). Germline CDR1 reads SGHRS; CDR2 reads YFSETQ. Trimming shortened V by 6 bases and J by 4 bases, and 10 bases separated the two germline ends. The CDR3 is 12 amino acids. CDR3 DNA: TGCGCCAGCACCCAGGGTGTCTATGGCTACACCTTC. Amino acids: CASTQGVYGYTF.

The chain employs TRBV20-1 and TRBJ2-7; 7 bases agree with TRBD1. This CDR3 comprises 15 residues. Germline assignment: CDR1 DFQATT and CDR2 SNEGSKA (reference sequence). V lost 2 bases and J lost 2; bases outside the gene matches: 9. This CDR3 is CSARIRDSGPYEQYF. CDR3 coding DNA: TGCAGTGCTAGAATCCGGGACAGTGGGCCCTACGAGCAGTACTTC.

The gene calls are TRBV7-9 and TRBJ2-2; no clear D gene. Germline V gene sequence: CDR1 SEHNR, CDR2 FQNEAQ (reference sequence). Trimming stripped 4 bases from V and 3 bases from J, with 3 bases between. The CDR3 runs to 12 residues. The CDR3 DNA is TGTGCCAGCAGCTCTGACACCGGGGAGCTGTTTTTT. Its translation is CASSSDTGELFF.